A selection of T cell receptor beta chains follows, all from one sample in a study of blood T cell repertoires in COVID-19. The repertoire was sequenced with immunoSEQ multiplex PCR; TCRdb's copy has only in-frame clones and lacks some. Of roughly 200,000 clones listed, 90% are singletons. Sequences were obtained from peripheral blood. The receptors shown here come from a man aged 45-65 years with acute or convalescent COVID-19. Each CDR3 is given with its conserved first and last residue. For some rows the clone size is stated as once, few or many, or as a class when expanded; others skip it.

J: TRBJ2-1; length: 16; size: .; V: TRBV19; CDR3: CASSIDLVGTYNEQFF
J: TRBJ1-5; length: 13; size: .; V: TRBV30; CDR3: CAWSVQESQPQHF
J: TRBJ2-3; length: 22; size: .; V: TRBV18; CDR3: CASSPRLELPGTSGRDSDTQYF
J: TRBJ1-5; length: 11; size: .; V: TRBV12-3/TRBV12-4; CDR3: CASSSRGPQHF
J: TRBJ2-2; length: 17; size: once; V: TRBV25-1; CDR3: CASSKTTGGANTGELFF
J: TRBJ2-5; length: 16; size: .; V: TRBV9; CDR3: CASSVESGWGQETQYF
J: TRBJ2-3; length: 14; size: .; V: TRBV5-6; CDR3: CASSSSGGGDTQYF
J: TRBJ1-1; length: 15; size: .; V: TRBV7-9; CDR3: CASSSPRGGSTEAFF
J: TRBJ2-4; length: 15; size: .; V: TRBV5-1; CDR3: CASSLAAGVRNIQYF
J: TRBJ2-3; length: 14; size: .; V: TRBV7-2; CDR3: CASSFGPATDTQYF
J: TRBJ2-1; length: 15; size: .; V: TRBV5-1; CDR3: CASSLGDFSRDEQFF
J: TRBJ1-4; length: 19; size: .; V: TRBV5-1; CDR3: CASSLDGRGLQGTNEKLFF
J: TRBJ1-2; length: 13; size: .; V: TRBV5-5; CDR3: CASSRDKLYGYTF
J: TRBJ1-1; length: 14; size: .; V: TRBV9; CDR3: CASSPLTENTEAFF
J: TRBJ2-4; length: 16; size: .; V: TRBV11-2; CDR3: CASSGGSEGIKNIQYF
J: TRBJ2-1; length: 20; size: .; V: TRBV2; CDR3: CASSENPGLAGVASYNEQFF
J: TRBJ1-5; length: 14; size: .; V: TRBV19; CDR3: CASRVTGTNQPQHF
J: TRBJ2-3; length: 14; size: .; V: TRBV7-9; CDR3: CASTKNLAGEAQYF
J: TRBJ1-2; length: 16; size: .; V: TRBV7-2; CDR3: CASSARQGLTNYGYTF
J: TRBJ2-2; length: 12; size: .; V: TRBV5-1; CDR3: CASSLRAGKLFF
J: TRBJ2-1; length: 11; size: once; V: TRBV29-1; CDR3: CSVSDRNEQFF
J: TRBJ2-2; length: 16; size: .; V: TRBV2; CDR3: CASSDYLAGAAGELFF
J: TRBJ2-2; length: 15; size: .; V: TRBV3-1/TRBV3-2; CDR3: CASSLGLGNTGELFF
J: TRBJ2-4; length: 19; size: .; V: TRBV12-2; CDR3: CASRLAPGQGPTAKNIQYF
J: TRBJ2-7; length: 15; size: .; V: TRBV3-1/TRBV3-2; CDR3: CASSQEAREGGEQYF
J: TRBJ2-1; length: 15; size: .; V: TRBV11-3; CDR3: CASSPTSGVYNEQFF
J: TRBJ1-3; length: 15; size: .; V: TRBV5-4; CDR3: CASSLIGGLGNTIYF
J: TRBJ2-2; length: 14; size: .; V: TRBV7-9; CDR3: CASGRIGGTGELFF
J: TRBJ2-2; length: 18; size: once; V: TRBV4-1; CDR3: CASSRGWLGREATGELFF
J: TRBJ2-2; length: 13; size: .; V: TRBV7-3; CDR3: CASSLISAGELFF
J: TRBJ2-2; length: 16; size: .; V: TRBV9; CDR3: CASSLRGQVNTGELFF
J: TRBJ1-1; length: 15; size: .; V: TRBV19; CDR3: CASSPRTGGNTEAFF
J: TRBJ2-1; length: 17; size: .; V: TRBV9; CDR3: CASSVGGGGLSYNEQFF
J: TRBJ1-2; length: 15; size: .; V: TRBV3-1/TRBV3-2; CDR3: CASSQDTQGRYGYTF
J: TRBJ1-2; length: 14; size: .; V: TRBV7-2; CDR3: CASSLMGQLKGYTF
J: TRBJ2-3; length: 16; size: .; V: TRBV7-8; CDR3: CASSLVQVQGADTQYF
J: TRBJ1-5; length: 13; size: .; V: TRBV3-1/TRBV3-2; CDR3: CASSPYSNQPQHF
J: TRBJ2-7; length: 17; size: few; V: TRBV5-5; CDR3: CASSLWLGTSGSYEQYF
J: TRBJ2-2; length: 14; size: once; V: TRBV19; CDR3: CASSTLRATGELFF
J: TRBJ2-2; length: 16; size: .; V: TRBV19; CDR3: CASSSRTSANTGELFF
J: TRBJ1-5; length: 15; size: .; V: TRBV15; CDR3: CATSPGQGASQPQHF
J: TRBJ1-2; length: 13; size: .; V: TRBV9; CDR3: CASSVSGEYGYTF
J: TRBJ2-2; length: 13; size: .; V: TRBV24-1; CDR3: CATRQRDTGELFF
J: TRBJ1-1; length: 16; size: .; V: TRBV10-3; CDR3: CAISDPQGSRDTEAFF
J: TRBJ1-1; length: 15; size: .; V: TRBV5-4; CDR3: CASSLAGTGATEAFF
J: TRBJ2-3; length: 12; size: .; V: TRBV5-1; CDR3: CASSLATDTQYF
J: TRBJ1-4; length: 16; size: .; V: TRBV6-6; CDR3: CASSYSNRVANEKLFF
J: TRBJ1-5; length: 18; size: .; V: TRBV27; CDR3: CASGPTGARIPITQPQHF
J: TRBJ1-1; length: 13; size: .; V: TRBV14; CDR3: CASSQARVAEAFF
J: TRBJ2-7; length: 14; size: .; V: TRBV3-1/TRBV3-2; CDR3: CASSQEGAGGEQYF
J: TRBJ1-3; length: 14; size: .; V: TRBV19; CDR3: CASSIRQAGNTIYF
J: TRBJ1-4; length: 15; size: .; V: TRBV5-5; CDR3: CASRIGQGRNEKLFF
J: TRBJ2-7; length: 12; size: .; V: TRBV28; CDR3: CASTAGSYEQYF
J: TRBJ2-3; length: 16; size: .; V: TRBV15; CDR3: CATSTFSGVGTDTQYF
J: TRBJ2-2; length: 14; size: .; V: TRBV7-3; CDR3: CASSANRGTGELFF